This TCR beta chain originates from a study of blood T cell repertoires in COVID-19. Overall study: Nucleic acid was either cDNA or gDNA, and it came from T cells, B-cell-depleted T cells, or PBMCs.

Methods used by the authors: How many nucleated cells were present was estimated from reference gene primer amplification. Assay: immunoSEQ multiplex PCR; the TCRdb copy retains only in-frame clones and omits some. V, J and clone size are those of that table, while D and trimming were read from the DNA. Of a few hundred thousand clones in the sample, around 85% were seen once. The germline V and J ends were trimmed by 7 bases and 2 bases, with 15 bases remaining between them. The CDR3 length is 15 residues. The V gene's germline CDR1 is MNHEY and CDR2 SMNVEV (reference sequence). Sequenced: peripheral blood. The chain combines TRBV27 with TRBJ1-3; D unclear. The source is a human donor with COVID-19, enrolled during active disease. The donor label of this sample is uncertain. CDR3 sequence reads: CASISRPGTGNTIYF. The CDR3 nucleotides are TGTGCCAGCATTTCTCGACCGGGGACTGGAAACACCATATATTTT.